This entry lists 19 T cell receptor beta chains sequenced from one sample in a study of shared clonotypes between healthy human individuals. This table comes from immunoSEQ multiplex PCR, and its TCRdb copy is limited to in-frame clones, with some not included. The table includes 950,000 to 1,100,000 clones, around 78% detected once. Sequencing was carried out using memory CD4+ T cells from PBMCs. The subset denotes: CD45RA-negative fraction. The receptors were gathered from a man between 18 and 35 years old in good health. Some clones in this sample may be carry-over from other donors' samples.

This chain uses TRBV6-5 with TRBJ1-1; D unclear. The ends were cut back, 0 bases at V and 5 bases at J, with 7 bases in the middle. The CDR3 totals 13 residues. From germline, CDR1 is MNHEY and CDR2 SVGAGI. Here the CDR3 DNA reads TGTGCCAGCAGTTACTCGACAAGAACTGAAGCTTTCTTT. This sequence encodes CASSYSTRTEAFF.

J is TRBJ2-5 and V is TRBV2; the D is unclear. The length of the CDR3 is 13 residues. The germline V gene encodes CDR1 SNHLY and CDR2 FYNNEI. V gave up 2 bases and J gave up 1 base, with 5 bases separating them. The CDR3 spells CASSEYGQETQYF. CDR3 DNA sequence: TGTGCCAGCAGTGAATACGGCCAAGAGACCCAGTACTTC.

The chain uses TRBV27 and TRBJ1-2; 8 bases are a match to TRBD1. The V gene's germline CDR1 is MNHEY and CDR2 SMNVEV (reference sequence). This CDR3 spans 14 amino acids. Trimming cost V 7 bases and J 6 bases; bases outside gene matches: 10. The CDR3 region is CASTRGRGLDGYTF. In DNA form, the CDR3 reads TGTGCCAGCACAAGGGGCAGGGGGCTTGATGGCTACACCTTC.

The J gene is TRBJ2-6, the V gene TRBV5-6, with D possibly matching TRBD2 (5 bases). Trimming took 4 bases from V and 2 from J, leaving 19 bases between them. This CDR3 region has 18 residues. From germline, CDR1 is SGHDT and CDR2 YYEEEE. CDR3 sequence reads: CASSPRLGREAGANVLTF. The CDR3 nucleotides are TGTGCCAGCAGCCCGAGGTTGGGGAGAGAGGCTGGGGCCAACGTCCTGACTTTC. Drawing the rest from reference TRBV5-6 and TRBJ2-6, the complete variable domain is DAGVTQSPTHLIKTRGQQVTLRCSPKSGHDTVSWYQQALGQGPQFIFQYYEEEERQRGNFPDRFSGHQFPNYSSELNVNALLLGDSALYLCASSPRLGREAGANVLTFGAGSRLTVL.

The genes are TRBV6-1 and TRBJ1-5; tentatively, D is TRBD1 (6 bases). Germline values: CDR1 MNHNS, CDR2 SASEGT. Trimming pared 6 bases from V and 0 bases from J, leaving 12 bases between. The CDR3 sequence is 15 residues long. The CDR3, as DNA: TGTGCCAGCAGCACCACAGGGTTTAGCAATCAGCCCCAGCATTTT. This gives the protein CASSTTGFSNQPQHF.

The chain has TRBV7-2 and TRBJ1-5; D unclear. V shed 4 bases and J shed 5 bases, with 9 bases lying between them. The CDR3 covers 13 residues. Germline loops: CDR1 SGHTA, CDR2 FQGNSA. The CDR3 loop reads CASSWKRDQPQHF. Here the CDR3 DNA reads TGTGCCAGCAGCTGGAAGCGGGATCAGCCCCAGCATTTT. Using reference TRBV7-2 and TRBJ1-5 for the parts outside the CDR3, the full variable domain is GAGVSQSPSNKVTEKGKDVELRCDPISGHTALYWYRQSLGQGLEFLIYFQGNSAPDKSGLPSDRFSAERTGGSVSTLTIQRTQQEDSAVYLCASSWKRDQPQHFGDGTRLSIL.

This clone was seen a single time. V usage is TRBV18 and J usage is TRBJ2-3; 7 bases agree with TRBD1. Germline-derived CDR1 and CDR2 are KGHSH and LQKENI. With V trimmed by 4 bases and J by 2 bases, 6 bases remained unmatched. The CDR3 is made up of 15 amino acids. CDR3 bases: TGTGCCAGCTCACACCGGACAGGATACACAGATACGCAGTATTTT. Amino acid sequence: CASSHRTGYTDTQYF.

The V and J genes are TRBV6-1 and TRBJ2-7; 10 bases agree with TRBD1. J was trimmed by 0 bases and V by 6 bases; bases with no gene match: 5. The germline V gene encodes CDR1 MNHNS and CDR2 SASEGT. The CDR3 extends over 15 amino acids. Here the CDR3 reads CASRVGTGDSYEQYF. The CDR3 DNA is TGTGCCAGCAGGGTTGGGACAGGGGACTCCTACGAGCAGTACTTC.

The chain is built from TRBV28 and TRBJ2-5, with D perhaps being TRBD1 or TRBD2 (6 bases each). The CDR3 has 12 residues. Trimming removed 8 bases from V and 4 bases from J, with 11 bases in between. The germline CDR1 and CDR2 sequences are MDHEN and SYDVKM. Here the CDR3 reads CASGGLRETQYF. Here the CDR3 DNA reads TGTGCCAGCGGGGGGCTACGAGAGACCCAGTACTTC. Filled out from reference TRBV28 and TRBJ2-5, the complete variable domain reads DVKVTQSSRYLVKRTGEKVFLECVQDMDHENMFWYRQDPGLGLRLIYFSYDVKMKEKGDIPEGYSVSREKKERFSLILESASTNQTSMYLCASGGLRETQYFGPGTRLLVL.

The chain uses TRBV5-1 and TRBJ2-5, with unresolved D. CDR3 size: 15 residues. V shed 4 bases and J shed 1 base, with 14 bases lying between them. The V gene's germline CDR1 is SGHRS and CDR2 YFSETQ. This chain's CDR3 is CASSPGEVAQETQYF. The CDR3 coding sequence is TGCGCCAGCAGCCCGGGCGAAGTGGCCCAAGAGACCCAGTACTTC.

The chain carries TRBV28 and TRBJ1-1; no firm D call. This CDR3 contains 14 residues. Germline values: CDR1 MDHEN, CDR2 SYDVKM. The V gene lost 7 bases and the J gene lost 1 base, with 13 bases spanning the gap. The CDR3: CASTYRLTNTEAFF. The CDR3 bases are TGTGCCAGCACTTATAGGCTTACGAACACTGAAGCTTTCTTT.

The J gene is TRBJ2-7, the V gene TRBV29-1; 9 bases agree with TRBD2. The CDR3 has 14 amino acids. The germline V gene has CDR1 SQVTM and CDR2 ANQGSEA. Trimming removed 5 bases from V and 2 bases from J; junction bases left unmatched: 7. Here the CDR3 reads CSVSGLAFTYEQYF. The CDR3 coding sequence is TGCAGCGTTTCCGGACTAGCGTTTACCTACGAGCAGTACTTC.

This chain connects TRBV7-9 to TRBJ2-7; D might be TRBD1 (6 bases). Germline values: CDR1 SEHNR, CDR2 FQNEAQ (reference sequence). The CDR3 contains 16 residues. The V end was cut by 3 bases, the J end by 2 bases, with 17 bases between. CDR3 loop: CASSFGRYAGAYEQYF. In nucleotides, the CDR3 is TGTGCCAGCAGCTTTGGGCGGTACGCAGGGGCCTACGAGCAGTACTTC.

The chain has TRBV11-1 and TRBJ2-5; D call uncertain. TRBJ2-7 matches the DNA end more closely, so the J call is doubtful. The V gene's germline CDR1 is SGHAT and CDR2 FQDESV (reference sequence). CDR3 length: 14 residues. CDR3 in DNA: TGTGCCAGCAGCCAACCTGACCTTAGGAGCGAGCAGTACTTC. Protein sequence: CASSQPDLRSEQYF.

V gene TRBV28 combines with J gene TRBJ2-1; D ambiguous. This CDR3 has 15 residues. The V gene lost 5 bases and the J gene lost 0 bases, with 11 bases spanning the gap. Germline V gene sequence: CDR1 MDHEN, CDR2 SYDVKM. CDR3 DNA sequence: TGTGCCAGCAGTCCCCTTGGGGTCTCCTACAATGAGCAGTTCTTC. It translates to CASSPLGVSYNEQFF.

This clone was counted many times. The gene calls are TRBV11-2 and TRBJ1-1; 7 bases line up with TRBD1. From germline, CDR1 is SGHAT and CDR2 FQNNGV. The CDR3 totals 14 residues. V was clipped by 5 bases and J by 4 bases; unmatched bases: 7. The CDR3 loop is CASSITQGTTEAFF. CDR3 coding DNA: TGTGCCAGCAGCATAACACAGGGGACCACTGAAGCTTTCTTT.

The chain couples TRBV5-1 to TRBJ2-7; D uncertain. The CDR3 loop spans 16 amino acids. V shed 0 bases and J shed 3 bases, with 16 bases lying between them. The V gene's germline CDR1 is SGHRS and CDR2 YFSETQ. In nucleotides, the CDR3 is TGCGCCAGCAGCTTGGCCTTGAATCTCCCAAGCTACGAGCAGTACTTC. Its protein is CASSLALNLPSYEQYF.

The CDR3 nucleotides are TGTGCCAGCTGCCGGGACAGGGGCACAGATACGCAGTATTTT. Translation: CASCRDRGTDTQYF. This sequence joins TRBV2 and TRBJ2-3; the match to TRBD1 covers 9 bases. This CDR3 comprises 14 residues. J was trimmed by 1 base and V by 8 bases; bases with no gene match: 4. Per the germline V gene, CDR1 is SNHLY and CDR2 is FYNNEI.

CDR3 DNA sequence: TGTGCCAGCAGCTTAGGAGCAGCTCCTACCTACGAGCAGTACTTC. This codes for CASSLGAAPTYEQYF. The chain has TRBV7-3 and TRBJ2-7, with D uncertain. V lost 2 bases and J lost 2, with 13 bases in between. The CDR3 totals 15 residues. CDR1 is SGHTA and CDR2 is FQGTGA in the germline V gene.